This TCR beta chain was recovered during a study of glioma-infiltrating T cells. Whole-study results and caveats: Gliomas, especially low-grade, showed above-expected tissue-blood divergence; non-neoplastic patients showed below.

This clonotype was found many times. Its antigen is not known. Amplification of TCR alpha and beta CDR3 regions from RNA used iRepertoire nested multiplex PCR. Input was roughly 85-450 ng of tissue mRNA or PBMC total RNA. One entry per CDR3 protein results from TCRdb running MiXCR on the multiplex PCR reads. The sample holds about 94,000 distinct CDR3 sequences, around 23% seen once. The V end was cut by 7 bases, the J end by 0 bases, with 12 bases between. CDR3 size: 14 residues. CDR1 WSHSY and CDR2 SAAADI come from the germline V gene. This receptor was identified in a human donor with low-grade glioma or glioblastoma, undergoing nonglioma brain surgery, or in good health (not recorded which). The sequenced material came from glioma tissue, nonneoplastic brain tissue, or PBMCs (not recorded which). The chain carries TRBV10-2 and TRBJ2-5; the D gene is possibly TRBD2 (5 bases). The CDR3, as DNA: TGCGCCAGCACCTGGGGAGAAAACCAAGAGACCCAGTACTTC. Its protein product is CASTWGENQETQYF.